The 9 T cell receptor beta chains below come from one sample, sequenced in a study of blood T cell repertoires in COVID-19. Profiling relied on immunoSEQ multiplex PCR, and the TCRdb table lists in-frame clones only, not all of them. The sample includes approximately 41,000 clones, 81% of them seen just once. The sequencing input was peripheral blood. The source of these receptors is a man aged 35-49 years with active or convalescent COVID-19.

The rearrangement links TRBV19 to TRBJ1-2; the match to TRBD1 covers 9 bases. Germline CDR1 LNHDA, CDR2 SQIVND (reference sequence). Germline trimming cut 4 bases from V and 6 bases from J; bases unmatched to any gene: 6. This CDR3 contains 14 residues. CDR3 sequence (DNA): TGTGCCAGTAGTACAATAGGGACAGGGCATGGCTACACCTTC. This gives the protein CASSTIGTGHGYTF.

The CDR3: CAISDSGGSSYEQYF. The CDR3 DNA follows: TGTGCCATCAGTGACAGCGGGGGGAGCTCCTACGAGCAGTACTTC. V gene TRBV10-3 combines with J gene TRBJ2-7; 9 bases fit TRBD2. The CDR3 runs 15 residues. Germline V gene lookup returns CDR1 ENHRY and CDR2 SYGVKD. The junction had 3 bases not matched to a gene; V was cut back by 3 bases and J by 0 bases.

This clone showed up just once. CDR3 sequence: CASSLGHRTTDTQYF. DNA for the CDR3: TGTGCCAGCAGCCTGGGACACAGGACCACAGATACGCAGTATTTT. This sequence joins TRBV7-2 and TRBJ2-3; a weak D match, TRBD1 (6 bases). V shed 5 bases and J shed 2 bases, with 14 bases lying between them. The length of the CDR3 is 15 residues. Germline lookup yields CDR1 SGHTA and CDR2 FQGNSA.

The chain couples TRBV4-2 to TRBJ2-3; 8 positions agree with TRBD1. This CDR3 is built from 17 residues. Germline lookup yields CDR1 LGHNA and CDR2 YNFKEQ. V lost 1 base, J lost 3 bases, and 9 bases stayed unmatched. The CDR3 sequence is CASSQGFSHRGTDTQYF. CDR3 bases: TGTGCCAGCAGCCAAGGCTTCTCCCACAGGGGGACAGATACGCAGTATTTT.

The chain employs TRBV19 and TRBJ2-7, with 8 bases lining up with TRBD1. This CDR3 has 13 amino acids. CDR1 and CDR2 from the germline V gene are LNHDA and SQIVND (reference sequence). J gave up 2 bases and V 5 bases, and 2 bases lay outside the gene matches. Written as DNA, the CDR3 is TGTGCCAGTAGTCAGGACAGGGCCTACGAGCAGTACTTC. It codes for CASSQDRAYEQYF.

The chain carries TRBV12-3 or TRBV12-4 and TRBJ2-7; D gene uncertain. The CDR3 loop spans 13 amino acids. Trimming took off 3 bases at V and 2 bases at J, with 8 bases between the two ends. The DNA of the CDR3 is TGTGCCAGCAGTTTGGCAGGAACCTACGAGCAGTACTTC. Protein sequence: CASSLAGTYEQYF.

Regarding this clone: Its ends do not fully match the called genes, so a read error is possible. The J gene is TRBJ1-2, the V gene TRBV9; no reliable D call. Germline values: CDR1 SGDLS, CDR2 YYNGEE. The CDR3 runs to 14 residues. CDR3 in DNA: TGTGCCAGTTCTACTAGGAGGGTAGAGGCTCGTCCCTCCTTC. Translated, it gives CASSTRRVEARPSF.

This chain joins TRBV6-2 or TRBV6-3 and TRBJ1-1, with unresolved D. The V end was cut by 2 bases, the J end by 0 bases, with 19 bases between. Germline loops: CDR1 MNHEY, CDR2 SVGEGT. The CDR3 contains 18 residues. DNA for the CDR3: TGTGCCAGCAGTTACCCCAAGGGAGGTCGGGGAGTGAACACTGAAGCTTTCTTT. Amino acid sequence: CASSYPKGGRGVNTEAFF.

V usage is TRBV6-5 and J usage is TRBJ1-1; 9 nucleotides agree with TRBD1. Germline V CDR1 and CDR2: MNHEY, SVGAGI. The CDR3 sequence is 14 residues long. V lost 5 bases and J lost 1; bases outside the gene matches: 2. The chain's CDR3 is CASSLDRGNTEAFF. In nucleotides, the CDR3 is TGTGCCAGCAGTCTGGACAGGGGGAACACTGAAGCTTTCTTT.